These T cell receptor beta chains were read from a single sample in a study of T-cell memory formation after mild COVID-19. MiXCR was run by TCRdb on the 5' RACE reads, yielding one entry per CDR3 protein. There are 85,000 to 130,000 distinct CDR3 sequences in the sample; around 10% occur only once, and around 39% lies in the top ten. What was sequenced was PBMCs or a T cell subset sorted from them (not recorded which). The receptors originated from a man younger than 35 who had mild COVID-19 (a few samples of this study predate the infection). Cell type and time point are not known. CDR3s include the opening cysteine and the closing phenylalanine or tryptophan. Fields, in order: J gene, V gene, D gene, clone size, CDR3 DNA, CDR3 protein. The D gene is left open where the match is weak. Where a row states a size, it is once, few, many or the class of an expanded clone; other rows omit it.

J gene: TRBJ2-2
V gene: TRBV5-1
D gene: .
clone size: .
CDR3 DNA: TGCGCCAGCAGCTTGGACAGACCCACCGGGGAGCTGTTTTTT
CDR3 protein: CASSLDRPTGELFF

J gene: TRBJ2-1
V gene: TRBV6-2/TRBV6-3
D gene: .
clone size: many
CDR3 DNA: TGTGCCAGCAGGCGGGACGGGAGCTCCTACAATGAGCAGTTCTTC
CDR3 protein: CASRRDGSSYNEQFF

J gene: TRBJ2-5
V gene: TRBV24-1
D gene: .
clone size: few
CDR3 DNA: TGTGCCACCAGTGACCCATATGGACAGAAACAAGAGACCCAGTACTTC
CDR3 protein: CATSDPYGQKQETQYF

J gene: TRBJ2-3
V gene: TRBV7-3
D gene: .
clone size: many
CDR3 DNA: TGTGCCAGCAGCTTAAGGCGGCATCCAACTAGCACAGATACGCAGTATTTT
CDR3 protein: CASSLRRHPTSTDTQYF

J gene: TRBJ2-7
V gene: TRBV7-2
D gene: TRBD2
clone size: many
CDR3 DNA: TGTGCCAGCAGCTCGGGACTAGCGGTATACGAGCAGTACTTC
CDR3 protein: CASSSGLAVYEQYF

J gene: TRBJ2-2
V gene: TRBV7-9
D gene: .
clone size: few
CDR3 DNA: TGTGCCAGCAGGCCGGGGGGCGGCACCGGGGAGCTGTTTTTT
CDR3 protein: CASRPGGGTGELFF

J gene: TRBJ1-6
V gene: TRBV27
D gene: .
clone size: .
CDR3 DNA: TGTGCCAGCAGTCAACAGGCGGGGAATTCACCCCTCCACTTT
CDR3 protein: CASSQQAGNSPLHF

J gene: TRBJ1-3
V gene: TRBV4-3
D gene: TRBD1
clone size: few
CDR3 DNA: TGCGCCAGCGGACTGGACAGGGAGGCTGGAAACACCATATATTTT
CDR3 protein: CASGLDREAGNTIYF

J gene: TRBJ1-3
V gene: TRBV7-9
D gene: .
clone size: many
CDR3 DNA: TGTGCCAGCAGCTCATCCGGTTTAAGAAGGGGGTTTGCTGGAAACACCATATATTTT
CDR3 protein: CASSSSGLRRGFAGNTIYF

J gene: TRBJ2-1
V gene: TRBV29-1
D gene: .
clone size: .
CDR3 DNA: TGCAGCGCCACAGGGTTGAATGAGCAGTTCTTC
CDR3 protein: CSATGLNEQFF

J gene: TRBJ2-1
V gene: TRBV9
D gene: .
clone size: .
CDR3 DNA: TGTGCCAGCAGCGTAGCGGCAGGGCGATACAATGAGCAGTTCTTC
CDR3 protein: CASSVAAGRYNEQFF

J gene: TRBJ2-1
V gene: TRBV14
D gene: .
clone size: many
CDR3 DNA: TGTGCCAGCAGCCCCACTGGGACTTCCCACAATGAGCAGTTCTTC
CDR3 protein: CASSPTGTSHNEQFF

J gene: TRBJ1-1
V gene: TRBV12-3/TRBV12-4
D gene: .
clone size: .
CDR3 DNA: TGTGCCAGCAGTCTGGTGACAGGCTTGAACACTGAAGCTTTCTTT
CDR3 protein: CASSLVTGLNTEAFF

J gene: TRBJ2-7
V gene: TRBV29-1
D gene: TRBD1
clone size: many
CDR3 DNA: TGCAGCGTTGAATCAGGGGGCTTTGACGAGCAGTACTTC
CDR3 protein: CSVESGGFDEQYF

J gene: TRBJ2-3
V gene: TRBV7-6
D gene: .
clone size: many
CDR3 DNA: TGTGCCAGCAGCTTAGAGGGTGACGCCACAGATACGCAGTATTTT
CDR3 protein: CASSLEGDATDTQYF

J gene: TRBJ2-2
V gene: TRBV4-1
D gene: .
clone size: few
CDR3 DNA: TGCGCCAGCAGCCAACGGGGGCTTAACACCGGGGAGCTGTTTTTT
CDR3 protein: CASSQRGLNTGELFF

J gene: TRBJ1-1
V gene: TRBV6-2/TRBV6-3
D gene: .
clone size: few
CDR3 DNA: TGTGCCAGCAGCAACGGGCCCGGGACGGAAGCTTTCTTT
CDR3 protein: CASSNGPGTEAFF

J gene: TRBJ2-1
V gene: TRBV24-1
D gene: TRBD2
clone size: .
CDR3 DNA: TGTGCCACCAGTGATACGATAGCGGGTGAGCAGTTCTTC
CDR3 protein: CATSDTIAGEQFF

J gene: TRBJ2-7
V gene: TRBV4-1
D gene: .
clone size: .
CDR3 DNA: TGCGCCAGCAGCCAAGGTACCGGGTACTACGAGCAGTACTTC
CDR3 protein: CASSQGTGYYEQYF

J gene: TRBJ1-5
V gene: TRBV19
D gene: .
clone size: .
CDR3 DNA: TGTGCCAGTACGGACAGCGGTCCTCAGCCCCAGCATTTT
CDR3 protein: CASTDSGPQPQHF

J gene: TRBJ1-3
V gene: TRBV10-3
D gene: .
clone size: .
CDR3 DNA: TGTGCCATCAGTGAGAACGGGGCAGAGAGAAACACCATATATTTT
CDR3 protein: CAISENGAERNTIYF

J gene: TRBJ1-5
V gene: TRBV7-6
D gene: TRBD1
clone size: few
CDR3 DNA: TGTGCCAGCAGCTCGGGACAGGGATATCAGCCCCAGCATTTT
CDR3 protein: CASSSGQGYQPQHF

J gene: TRBJ2-5
V gene: TRBV7-8
D gene: .
clone size: few
CDR3 DNA: TGTGCCAGCAGCTTCCTAGACGGGGCGGGGGAGACCCAGTACTTC
CDR3 protein: CASSFLDGAGETQYF

J gene: TRBJ2-3
V gene: TRBV7-2
D gene: TRBD2
clone size: few
CDR3 DNA: TGTGCCAGCAGCTTAGAAGGTAGCGGGTACTCTAGCACAGATACGCAGTATTTT
CDR3 protein: CASSLEGSGYSSTDTQYF

J gene: TRBJ1-6
V gene: TRBV12-3/TRBV12-4
D gene: .
clone size: .
CDR3 DNA: TGTGCCAGCAGTTTGGTCGGTGGTGGTGGTTCACCCCTCCACTTT
CDR3 protein: CASSLVGGGGSPLHF

J gene: TRBJ2-1
V gene: TRBV6-5
D gene: TRBD1
clone size: .
CDR3 DNA: TGTGCCAAGGGACAGGGAGATGAGCAGTTCTTC
CDR3 protein: CAKGQGDEQFF

J gene: TRBJ2-1
V gene: TRBV2
D gene: TRBD2
clone size: few
CDR3 DNA: TGTGCCAGCACAGCGGGGGATCCCTACAATGAGCAGTTCTTC
CDR3 protein: CASTAGDPYNEQFF

J gene: TRBJ2-1
V gene: TRBV3-1
D gene: TRBD2
clone size: few
CDR3 DNA: TGTGCCAGCAGCCCCGTCATAGCGGGGGGGCCCAATGAGCAGTTCTTC
CDR3 protein: CASSPVIAGGPNEQFF

J gene: TRBJ2-2
V gene: TRBV5-1
D gene: .
clone size: many
CDR3 DNA: TGCGCCAGCAGCTGGGAGCCAAGCCCCGGGGAGCTGTTTTTT
CDR3 protein: CASSWEPSPGELFF

J gene: TRBJ1-2
V gene: TRBV7-9
D gene: TRBD1
clone size: .
CDR3 DNA: TGTGCCAGCAGCTCCCAGGGGGCCACCCTTACTAACTATGGCTACACCTTC
CDR3 protein: CASSSQGATLTNYGYTF

J gene: TRBJ2-5
V gene: TRBV7-8
D gene: TRBD1
clone size: .
CDR3 DNA: TGTGCCAGCAGCTTAGCGGGACAGGGGGGCGAGACCCAGTACTTC
CDR3 protein: CASSLAGQGGETQYF

J gene: TRBJ1-1
V gene: TRBV12-3/TRBV12-4
D gene: .
clone size: .
CDR3 DNA: TGTGCCAGCAGCCTGAGCTACACTGAAGCTTTCTTT
CDR3 protein: CASSLSYTEAFF

J gene: TRBJ1-4
V gene: TRBV6-6
D gene: TRBD1
clone size: once
CDR3 DNA: TGTGCCAGCGGCAACAGGGGTAATAATGAAAAACTGTTTTTT
CDR3 protein: CASGNRGNNEKLFF

J gene: TRBJ1-5
V gene: TRBV3-1
D gene: .
clone size: few
CDR3 DNA: TGTGCCAGCAGCCTACTAAATCAGCCCCAGCATTTT
CDR3 protein: CASSLLNQPQHF

J gene: TRBJ1-1
V gene: TRBV7-8
D gene: .
clone size: .
CDR3 DNA: TGTGCCAGCAGCTTAGCGGTGGGCTACACTGAAGCTTTCTTT
CDR3 protein: CASSLAVGYTEAFF

J gene: TRBJ2-5
V gene: TRBV19
D gene: .
clone size: many
CDR3 DNA: TGTGCCAGTAGCGGGGCGTCAGGGAAAGAGACCCAGTACTTC
CDR3 protein: CASSGASGKETQYF

J gene: TRBJ1-2
V gene: TRBV29-1
D gene: TRBD1
clone size: .
CDR3 DNA: TGCAGCACCACGGGCGGGGGACAGGGAGAATATGGCTACACCTTC
CDR3 protein: CSTTGGGQGEYGYTF

J gene: TRBJ2-1
V gene: TRBV6-2/TRBV6-3
D gene: .
clone size: few
CDR3 DNA: TGTGCCAGCAGTCCGATCATGATAGCGGTGAGCCCCTACAATGAGCAGTTCTTC
CDR3 protein: CASSPIMIAVSPYNEQFF

J gene: TRBJ2-3
V gene: TRBV4-3
D gene: .
clone size: few
CDR3 DNA: TGCGCCAGCAGCCAAGACTTTGAATTCCTCCGTTCGGATACGCAGTATTTT
CDR3 protein: CASSQDFEFLRSDTQYF

J gene: TRBJ2-3
V gene: TRBV5-1
D gene: TRBD2
clone size: .
CDR3 DNA: TGCGCCAGCAGCGAGACTAGCGGGGAGGTGGATACGCAGTATTTT
CDR3 protein: CASSETSGEVDTQYF

J gene: TRBJ2-1
V gene: TRBV7-9
D gene: .
clone size: few
CDR3 DNA: TGTGCCAGCAGCTTAGACAGGAGCTACAATGAGCAGTTCTTC
CDR3 protein: CASSLDRSYNEQFF

J gene: TRBJ2-1
V gene: TRBV5-6
D gene: TRBD1
clone size: few
CDR3 DNA: TGTGCCAGCAGCTCGGGACAGGGAAGTTATCTAGGGAATGAGCAGTTCTTC
CDR3 protein: CASSSGQGSYLGNEQFF

J gene: TRBJ2-3
V gene: TRBV7-6
D gene: TRBD1
clone size: .
CDR3 DNA: TGTGCCAGCAGCTTTTTAGGACAGGGGGACACAGATACGCAGTATTTT
CDR3 protein: CASSFLGQGDTDTQYF

J gene: TRBJ1-2
V gene: TRBV12-3/TRBV12-4
D gene: .
clone size: few
CDR3 DNA: TGTGCCAGCAGTTTACAGGGGTCTGCACGTTATGGCTACACCTTC
CDR3 protein: CASSLQGSARYGYTF

J gene: TRBJ2-1
V gene: TRBV7-3
D gene: .
clone size: .
CDR3 DNA: TGTGCCAGCAGCTGGGGGTCCACAGGGTATGGAAACAATGAGCAGTTCTTC
CDR3 protein: CASSWGSTGYGNNEQFF

J gene: TRBJ2-2
V gene: TRBV14
D gene: .
clone size: .
CDR3 DNA: TGTGCCAGCAGCCAAGGCGGCTGGACGACGGACGGGGAGCTGTTTTTT
CDR3 protein: CASSQGGWTTDGELFF

J gene: TRBJ2-3
V gene: TRBV7-9
D gene: TRBD1
clone size: many
CDR3 DNA: TGTGCCAGCATCCCGACAGGGGAAGAAGATACGCAGTATTTT
CDR3 protein: CASIPTGEEDTQYF

J gene: TRBJ1-6
V gene: TRBV28
D gene: .
clone size: few
CDR3 DNA: TGTGCCAGCATCTCAGGAGTGGCGCGACTTGGGCACTCACCCCTCCACTTT
CDR3 protein: CASISGVARLGHSPLHF

J gene: TRBJ2-3
V gene: TRBV10-3
D gene: TRBD2
clone size: few
CDR3 DNA: TGTGCCATCAGTAGGACTAGCGGGGATAGCACAGATACGCAGTATTTT
CDR3 protein: CAISRTSGDSTDTQYF

J gene: TRBJ2-1
V gene: TRBV6-5
D gene: .
clone size: many
CDR3 DNA: TGTGCCAGCAGACACAACCGTGAGCAGTTCTTC
CDR3 protein: CASRHNREQFF

J gene: TRBJ2-3
V gene: TRBV27
D gene: .
clone size: .
CDR3 DNA: TGTGCCAGCCTAAGGGGTAGATCGCAGTATTTT
CDR3 protein: CASLRGRSQYF

J gene: TRBJ2-5
V gene: TRBV19
D gene: .
clone size: few
CDR3 DNA: TGTGCCAGTAGTCTCGTTCAGGGGGGAGAGACCCAGTACTTC
CDR3 protein: CASSLVQGGETQYF

J gene: TRBJ1-1
V gene: TRBV29-1
D gene: TRBD1
clone size: many
CDR3 DNA: TGCAGCGTTGTCGACAGGGGGCAAGGAACTGAAGCTTTCTTT
CDR3 protein: CSVVDRGQGTEAFF

J gene: TRBJ1-1
V gene: TRBV14
D gene: .
clone size: .
CDR3 DNA: TGTGCCAGCAGCCTTCAGGGGCTAAGTGAAGCTTTCTTT
CDR3 protein: CASSLQGLSEAFF